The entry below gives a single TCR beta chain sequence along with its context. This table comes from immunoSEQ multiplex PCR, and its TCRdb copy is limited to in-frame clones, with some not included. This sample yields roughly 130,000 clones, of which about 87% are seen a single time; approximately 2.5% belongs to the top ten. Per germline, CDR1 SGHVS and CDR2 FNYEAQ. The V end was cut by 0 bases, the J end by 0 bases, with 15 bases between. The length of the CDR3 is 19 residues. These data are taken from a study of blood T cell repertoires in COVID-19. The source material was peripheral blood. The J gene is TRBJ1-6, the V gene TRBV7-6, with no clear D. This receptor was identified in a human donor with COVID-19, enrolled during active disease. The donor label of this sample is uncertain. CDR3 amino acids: CASSLAGLGPSSYNSPLHF. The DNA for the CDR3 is TGTGCCAGCAGCTTAGCAGGTCTGGGCCCGAGCTCCTATAATTCACCCCTCCACTTT.